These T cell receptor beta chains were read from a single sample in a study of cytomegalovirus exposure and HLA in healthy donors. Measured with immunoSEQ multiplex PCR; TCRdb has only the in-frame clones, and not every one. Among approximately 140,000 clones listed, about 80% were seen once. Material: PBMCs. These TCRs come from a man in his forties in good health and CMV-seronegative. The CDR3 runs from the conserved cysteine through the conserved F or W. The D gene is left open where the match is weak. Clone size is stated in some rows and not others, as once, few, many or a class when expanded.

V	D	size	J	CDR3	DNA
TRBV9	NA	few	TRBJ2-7	CASSVDTASYEQYF	TGTGCCAGCAGCGTAGACACAGCTTCCTACGAGCAGTACTTC
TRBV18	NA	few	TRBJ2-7	CASSPPLADRPLRDEQYF	TGTGCCAGCTCACCACCGTTGGCGGACAGACCGCTTCGGGACGAGCAGTACTTC
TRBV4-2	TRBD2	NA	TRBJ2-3	CASSQRDGTRGSDTQYF	TGTGCCAGCAGCCAGAGAGACGGGACTAGAGGGTCAGATACGCAGTATTTT
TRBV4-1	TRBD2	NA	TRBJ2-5	CASSPGPGGEVETQYF	TGCGCCAGCAGCCCCGGCCCGGGGGGGGAAGTAGAGACCCAGTACTTC
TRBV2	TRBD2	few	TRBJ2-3	CASRRTSNADTQYF	TGTGCCAGCAGGCGGACTAGTAACGCAGATACGCAGTATTTT
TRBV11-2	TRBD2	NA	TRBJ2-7	CASSSTSGNYEQYF	TGTGCCAGCAGCTCCACTAGCGGCAACTACGAGCAGTACTTC
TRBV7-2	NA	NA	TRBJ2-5	CASSSGGDRATQYF	TGTGCCAGCAGTTCGGGCGGGGATAGGGCGACCCAGTACTTC
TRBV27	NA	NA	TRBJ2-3	CASSSPIQGITDTQYF	TGTGCCAGCAGTTCTCCGATACAGGGTATCACAGATACGCAGTATTTT
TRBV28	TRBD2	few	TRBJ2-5	CASSFTHSLLAGGQETQYF	TGTGCCAGCAGTTTTACCCATTCGCTGCTAGCGGGGGGACAAGAGACCCAGTACTTC
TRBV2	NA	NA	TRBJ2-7	CASSPVFYEQYF	TGTGCCAGCAGTCCTGTCTTCTACGAGCAGTACTTC
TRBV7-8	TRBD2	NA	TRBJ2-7	CASSLATSGGYPPYEQYF	TGTGCCAGCAGCTTGGCAACTAGCGGGGGCTACCCCCCCTACGAGCAGTACTTC
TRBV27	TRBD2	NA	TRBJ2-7	CASSLASGGVYEQYF	TGTGCCAGCAGTTTAGCTAGCGGGGGGGTCTACGAGCAGTACTTC
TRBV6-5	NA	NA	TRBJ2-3	CASSITGSADTQYF	TGTGCCAGCAGCATTACCGGCAGCGCAGATACGCAGTATTTT
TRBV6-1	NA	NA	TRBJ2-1	CASSEYSGPYNEQFF	TGTGCCAGCAGTGAATATAGCGGACCATACAATGAGCAGTTCTTC
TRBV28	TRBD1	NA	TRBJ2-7	CASEDRAAYEQYF	TGTGCCAGCGAGGACAGGGCGGCCTACGAGCAGTACTTC
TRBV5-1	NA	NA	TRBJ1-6	CASSENGQNSPLHF	TGCGCCAGCAGCGAGAACGGACAGAATTCACCCCTCCACTTT
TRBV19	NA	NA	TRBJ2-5	CASSRGTKETQYF	TGTGCCAGTAGTAGAGGAACGAAAGAGACCCAGTACTTC
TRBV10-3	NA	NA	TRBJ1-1	CAISEGRQTWAFF	TGTGCCATCAGTGAAGGCAGGCAAACTTGGGCTTTCTTT
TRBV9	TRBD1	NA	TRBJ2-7	CASSVGQGGDEQYF	TGTGCCAGCAGCGTGGGACAGGGGGGGGACGAGCAGTACTTC
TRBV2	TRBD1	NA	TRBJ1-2	CASSIDRDYGYTF	TGTGCCAGCAGCATAGACAGGGACTATGGCTACACCTTC
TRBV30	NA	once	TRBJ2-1	CAWRAGAGNEQFF	TGTGCCTGGAGGGCGGGGGCTGGCAATGAGCAGTTCTTC
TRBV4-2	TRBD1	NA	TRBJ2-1	CASSQDWDRALKFF	TGTGCCAGCAGCCAAGATTGGGACAGGGCCTTAAAGTTCTTC
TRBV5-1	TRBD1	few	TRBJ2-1	CASSFLAGTANNEQFF	TGCGCCAGCAGCTTTTTAGCCGGGACAGCTAACAATGAGCAGTTCTTC
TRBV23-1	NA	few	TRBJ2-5	CASSQSVVLTISGTHKETQYF	TGCGCCAGCAGTCAATCCGTGGTCTTGACGATTTCCGGGACACATAAAGAGACCCAGTACTTC
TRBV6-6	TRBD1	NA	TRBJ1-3	CASSIGTGGNTIYF	TGTGCCAGCAGTATAGGGACAGGGGGAAACACCATATATTTT
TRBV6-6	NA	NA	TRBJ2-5	CASSYGQSKETQYF	TGTGCCAGCAGTTACGGACAGTCCAAAGAGACCCAGTACTTC
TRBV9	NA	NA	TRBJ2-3	CASSVGGAGSTSTDTQYF	TGTGCCAGCAGCGTAGGAGGGGCCGGGAGCACTAGCACAGATACGCAGTATTTT
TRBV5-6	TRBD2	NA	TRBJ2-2	CASSPFGREGRSGELFF	TGTGCCAGCAGCCCCTTCGGGCGGGAGGGCCGGAGCGGGGAGCTGTTTTTT
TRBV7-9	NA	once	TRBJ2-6	CASSSRAGSTYSGANVLTF	TGTGCCAGCAGCTCCCGGGCGGGGAGCACTTACTCTGGGGCCAACGTCCTGACTTTC
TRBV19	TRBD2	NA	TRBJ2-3	CASRRGANTDTQYF	TGTGCCAGTAGGCGGGGGGCGAACACAGATACGCAGTATTTT
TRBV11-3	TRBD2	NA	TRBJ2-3	CASSSAPTSGDTQYF	TGTGCCAGCAGCTCTGCCCCGACTAGCGGAGATACGCAGTATTTT
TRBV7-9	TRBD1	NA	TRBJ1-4	CASSSGSRDRRNEKLFF	TGTGCCAGCAGCTCAGGATCACGGGACAGGCGTAATGAAAAACTGTTTTTT
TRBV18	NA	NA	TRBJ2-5	CASSPGGQMETQYF	TGTGCCAGCTCACCCGGAGGACAGATGGAGACCCAGTACTTC
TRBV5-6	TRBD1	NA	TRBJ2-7	CASSLIGTAMSEQYF	TGTGCCAGCAGCTTGATTGGGACAGCTATGAGCGAGCAGTACTTC
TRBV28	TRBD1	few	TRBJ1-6	CASSFSDRGITPLHF	TGTGCCAGCAGTTTTAGTGACAGGGGAATTACGCCCCTCCACTTT
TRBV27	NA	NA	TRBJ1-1	CASSSQVQTHVNTEAFF	TGTGCCAGCAGCTCCCAGGTTCAGACACATGTGAACACTGAAGCTTTCTTT
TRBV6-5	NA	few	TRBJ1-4	CASSYSTQGNEKLFF	TGTGCCAGCAGTTACTCGACACAGGGTAACGAAAAACTGTTTTTT
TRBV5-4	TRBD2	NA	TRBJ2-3	CASSWGTSGGWDF	TGTGCCAGCAGCTGGGGGACTAGCGGGGGGTGGGATTTT
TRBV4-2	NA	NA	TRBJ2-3	CASSQNKPSDTQYF	TGTGCCAGCAGCCAAAATAAACCTAGCGATACGCAGTATTTT
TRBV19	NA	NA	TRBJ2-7	CASSIDTGPYEQYF	TGTGCCAGTAGTATAGATACAGGGCCGTACGAGCAGTACTTC
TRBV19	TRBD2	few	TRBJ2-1	CASSIGLAGYNEQFF	TGTGCCAGTAGTATCGGACTAGCGGGCTACAATGAGCAGTTCTTC
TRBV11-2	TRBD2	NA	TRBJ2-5	CASSLSAGGKTQYF	TGTGCCAGCAGCTTATCAGCGGGGGGAAAGACCCAGTACTTC
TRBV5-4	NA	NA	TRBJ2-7	CASSPQGFYEQYF	TGTGCCAGCAGCCCTCAGGGGTTTTACGAGCAGTACTTC
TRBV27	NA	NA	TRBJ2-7	CASSLAGLGEQYF	TGTGCCAGCAGTTTAGCGGGCCTCGGCGAGCAGTACTTC
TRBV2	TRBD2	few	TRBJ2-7	CASSEQLAVYEQYF	TGTGCCAGCAGTGAACAGCTAGCGGTCTACGAGCAGTACTTC
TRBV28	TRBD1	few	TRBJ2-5	CASQLGQGRQETQYF	TGTGCCAGCCAACTTGGACAGGGGCGCCAAGAGACCCAGTACTTC
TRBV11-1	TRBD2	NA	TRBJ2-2	CASSQLAGITGELFF	TGTGCCAGCAGCCAACTAGCGGGAATAACCGGGGAGCTGTTTTTT
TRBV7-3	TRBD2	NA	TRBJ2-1	CASSLEAGGRNNEQFF	TGTGCCAGCAGCTTAGAAGCGGGGGGGCGGAACAATGAGCAGTTCTTC
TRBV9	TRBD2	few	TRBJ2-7	CASSVGLAGGLEQYF	TGTGCCAGCAGCGTAGGACTAGCGGGAGGCTTGGAGCAGTACTTC
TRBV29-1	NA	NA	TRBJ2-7	CSVVVSMAGEQYF	TGCAGCGTTGTGGTCAGTATGGCGGGCGAGCAGTACTTC
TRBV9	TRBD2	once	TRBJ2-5	CASSVGLAGEQETQYF	TGTGCCAGCAGCGTAGGGCTAGCGGGGGAGCAAGAGACCCAGTACTTC
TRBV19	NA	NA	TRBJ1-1	CASSIVLGHTEAFF	TGTGCCAGTAGTATTGTTTTGGGGCACACTGAAGCTTTCTTT
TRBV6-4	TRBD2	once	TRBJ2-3	CASSEKSGRVPQYF	TGTGCCAGCAGTGAAAAGAGCGGGAGGGTTCCGCAGTATTTT
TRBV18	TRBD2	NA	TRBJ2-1	CASSPGTSGSNEQFF	TGTGCCAGCTCACCAGGGACTAGCGGGAGTAATGAGCAGTTCTTC
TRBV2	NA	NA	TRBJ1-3	CASTPQGYSGNTIYF	TGTGCCAGCACCCCACAGGGTTACTCTGGAAACACCATATATTTT
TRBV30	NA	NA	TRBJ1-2	CAWSAQFYGYTF	TGTGCCTGGAGTGCCCAGTTCTATGGCTACACCTTC
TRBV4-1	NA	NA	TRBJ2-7	CASSQDRGTYEQYF	TGCGCCAGCAGCCAAGATAGGGGTACCTACGAGCAGTACTTC
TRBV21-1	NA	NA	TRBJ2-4	CASSKQRPAKNIQYF	TGTGCCAGCAGCAAACAGCGCCCAGCCAAAAACATTCAGTACTTC
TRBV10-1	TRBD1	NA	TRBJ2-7	CASSWTGNEQYF	TGCGCCAGCTCCTGGACAGGGAACGAGCAGTACTTC
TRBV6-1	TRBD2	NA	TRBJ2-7	CASSEESGRLAPYEQYF	TGTGCCAGCAGTGAAGAAAGCGGGAGGCTCGCACCCTACGAGCAGTACTTC